The 32 T cell receptor beta chains below come from one sample, sequenced in a study of blood T cell repertoires in COVID-19. TCRdb keeps only in-frame clones here, not all; method: immunoSEQ multiplex PCR. This sample carries some 310,000 clones, approximately 87% of them seen once, and the ten largest clones take less than 3.5%. Specimen: peripheral blood. These receptors were collected from a woman aged 25 to 39 with COVID-19, enrolled during active disease.

The chain uses TRBV29-1 and TRBJ1-1; TRBD1 matches 7 bases. This CDR3 comprises 13 residues. Germline loops: CDR1 SQVTM, CDR2 ANQGSEA. V shed 7 bases, J shed 5 bases, and the junction held 10 bases outside the gene matches. The chain's CDR3 is CSALGQAGTEAFF. In nucleotides, the CDR3 is TGCAGCGCTCTAGGACAGGCGGGGACTGAAGCTTTCTTT.

CDR3 nucleotide sequence: TGTGCCAGTAGCTTAGCGGGAGGGGGAGATACGCAGTATTTT. Its translation is CASSLAGGGDTQYF. This chain uses TRBV19 with TRBJ2-3; 11 bases are shared with TRBD2. The germline V gene has CDR1 LNHDA and CDR2 SQIVND (reference sequence). The CDR3 is made up of 14 amino acids. V was pared by 6 bases and J by 5 bases, with 4 bases of the junction left unmatched. Using reference TRBV19 and TRBJ2-3 for the parts outside the CDR3, the full variable domain is DGGITQSPKYLFRKEGQNVTLSCEQNLNHDAMYWYRQDPGQGLRLIYYSQIVNDFQKGDIAEGYSVSREKKESFPLTVTSAQKNPTAFYLCASSLAGGGDTQYFGPGTRLTVL.

The gene calls are TRBV28 and TRBJ1-4; 9 bases map to TRBD1. With 6 bases clipped from V and 3 bases from J, the junction kept 2 bases outside the gene matches. Germline V gives CDR1 MDHEN, CDR2 SYDVKM. The CDR3 runs to 14 residues. The CDR3 bases are TGTGCCAGCAGGCGGACAGGGGCTAATGAAAAACTGTTTTTT. As protein: CASRRTGANEKLFF. Variable domain in full (rest from reference TRBV28 and TRBJ1-4): DVKVTQSSRYLVKRTGEKVFLECVQDMDHENMFWYRQDPGLGLRLIYFSYDVKMKEKGDIPEGYSVSREKKERFSLILESASTNQTSMYLCASRRTGANEKLFFGSGTQLSVL.

DNA for the CDR3: TGTGCTAGCGGATGGGGCGGGGAAAGCTCTGGAAACACCATATATTTT. Encoded protein: CASGWGGESSGNTIYF. The chain combines TRBV12-5 with TRBJ1-3; the D gene is possibly TRBD1 (5 bases). Germline assignment: CDR1 LGHNT and CDR2 FRNRAP. With 9 bases removed from V and 0 bases from J, the gap between germline ends came to 18 bases. This CDR3 spans 16 amino acids.

This chain connects TRBV28 to TRBJ2-3; weak D call: TRBD2 (5 bases). The CDR3 spans 12 residues. The germline V and J ends were trimmed by 8 bases and 8 bases, with 14 bases remaining between them. CDR1 is MDHEN, CDR2 SYDVKM, per germline. CDR3 amino acids: CASGPKGATQYF. The CDR3 nucleotides are TGTGCCAGCGGCCCGAAGGGAGCTACGCAGTATTTT.

The chain links TRBV3-1 (or the pseudogene TRBV3-2) to TRBJ1-3; the D gene is possibly TRBD1 (5 bases). The germline V gene has CDR1 LGHDT and CDR2 YNNKEL (reference sequence). The CDR3 loop spans 14 amino acids. Trimming stripped 4 bases from V and 0 bases from J, with 7 bases between. CDR3 region: CASSRTHSGNTIYF. The CDR3 DNA reads TGTGCCAGCAGCCGGACACACTCTGGAAACACCATATATTTT.

This chain connects TRBV19 to TRBJ2-1; 7 nucleotides align to TRBD2. Germline loops: CDR1 LNHDA, CDR2 SQIVND (reference sequence). With V trimmed by 7 bases and J by 0 bases, 9 bases remained unmatched. The CDR3 is made up of 16 amino acids. Here the CDR3 reads CASTPAAGNSYNEQFF. The CDR3 DNA is TGTGCCAGTACCCCGGCAGCGGGGAACTCCTACAATGAGCAGTTCTTC.

The CDR3 sequence: CASSLVMTGQTYEQYF. The CDR3, as DNA: TGCGCCAGCAGCTTGGTGATGACGGGACAGACCTACGAGCAGTACTTC. The chain joins TRBV5-1 to TRBJ2-7; 7 bases are a match to TRBD1. The V and J ends lost 0 bases and 2 bases, in that order; junction bases with no gene match: 8. This CDR3 is built from 16 residues. Germline CDR1 and CDR2: SGHRS and YFSETQ.

The chain joins TRBV2 to TRBJ1-1, with D possibly matching TRBD1 (6 bases). CDR3 length: 15 residues. CDR1 and CDR2 from the germline V gene are SNHLY and FYNNEI. Trimming left V 2 bases short and J 1 base short, with 11 bases between. This chain's CDR3 is CASSEYGGKNTEAFF. Written as DNA, the CDR3 is TGTGCCAGCAGTGAATATGGGGGCAAGAACACTGAAGCTTTCTTT.

The chain joins TRBV27 to TRBJ2-7; D possibly corresponds to TRBD2 (6 bases). Per the germline V gene, CDR1 is MNHEY and CDR2 is SMNVEV (reference sequence). This CDR3 has 17 residues. The V and J ends lost 6 bases and 2 bases respectively, with 23 bases between them. The CDR3 spells CASRPQPAGSSPYEQYF. CDR3 nucleotide sequence: TGTGCCAGCAGACCCCAACCAGCCGGGAGTTCCCCCTACGAGCAGTACTTC.

This clone was recorded a few times. The chain uses TRBV2 and TRBJ2-3; D gene ambiguous. CDR1 and CDR2 from the germline V gene are SNHLY and FYNNEI. V was pared by 4 bases and J by 1 base, with 9 bases between. The CDR3 has 14 amino acids. CDR3 bases: TGTGCCAGCAGTGGCACTATTGGCACAGATACGCAGTATTTT. Translating gives CASSGTIGTDTQYF. Full variable domain (remainder filled in from reference TRBV2 and TRBJ2-3): EPEVTQTPSHQVTQMGQEVILRCVPISNHLYFYWYRQILGQKVEFLVSFYNNEISEKSEIFDDQFSVERPDGSNFTLKIRSTKLEDSAMYFCASSGTIGTDTQYFGPGTRLTVL.

The chain is built from TRBV4-2 and TRBJ2-1, with D perhaps matching TRBD2 (6 bases). The V end lost 0 bases, the J end lost 15 bases, and 18 bases lay between the germline ends. The CDR3 runs to 14 residues. CDR1 LGHNA and CDR2 YNFKEQ come from the germline V gene. The CDR3 region has the DNA TGTGCCAGCAGCCAAGATAGGTCACGGGAGAGTCCGTTCTTC. Translation gives CASSQDRSRESPFF.

The V gene is TRBV3-1 (or the pseudogene TRBV3-2), the J gene TRBJ1-6; 10 bases fit TRBD1. Trimming at V came to 3 bases and at J to 1 base, leaving 15 bases not matched to a gene. This CDR3 is built from 21 residues. CDR1 is LGHDT, CDR2 YNNKEL, per germline (reference sequence). DNA of the CDR3: TGTGCCAGCAGCCAGGGGATCCGAGGACAGGGGGGAAGGTCCTATAATTCACCCCTCCACTTT. Its protein product is CASSQGIRGQGGRSYNSPLHF.

The CDR3 loop is CASSIGSGRPDTQYF. Here the CDR3 DNA reads TGTGCCAGTAGTATAGGTAGCGGGAGACCAGATACGCAGTATTTT. This chain connects TRBV19 to TRBJ2-3, with 9 bases lining up with TRBD2. CDR3 length: 15 amino acids. In germline, CDR1 is LNHDA, CDR2 SQIVND (reference sequence). V shed 1 base and J 4 bases; nucleotides not matched to a gene: 3.

The V gene is TRBV7-6, the J gene TRBJ2-1; D ambiguous. Trimming shortened V by 5 bases and J by 0 bases, and 8 bases separated the two germline ends. Germline V gene sequence: CDR1 SGHVS, CDR2 FNYEAQ. The CDR3 loop spans 14 amino acids. The CDR3 here is CASSPWSSYNEQFF. The CDR3 DNA reads TGTGCCAGCAGCCCCTGGAGCTCCTACAATGAGCAGTTCTTC.

V usage is TRBV29-1 and J usage is TRBJ2-1; the D is unclear. The CDR3 is made up of 14 amino acids. Deletions cut 4 bases from V and 5 bases from J, with 15 bases between. Germline V gives CDR1 SQVTM, CDR2 ANQGSEA. CDR3 residues: CSVATRLVNNEQFF. CDR3 coding DNA: TGCAGCGTTGCTACTCGTCTAGTGAACAATGAGCAGTTCTTC.

The chain links TRBV14 to TRBJ2-1; 7 bases are shared with TRBD2. V was pared by 4 bases and J by 14 bases, with 8 bases of the junction left unmatched. Germline CDR1 is SGHDN and CDR2 is FVKESK. This CDR3 spans 12 amino acids. Here the CDR3 reads CASSLATSNKFF. In DNA form, the CDR3 reads TGTGCCAGCAGCCTTGCGACTAGCAACAAGTTCTTC.

CDR3 sequence: CASRSLGEGTKQNGYTF. DNA for the CDR3: TGTGCAAGTCGCTCCCTTGGGGAGGGTACGAAGCAGAATGGCTACACCTTC. The genes are TRBV12-2 and TRBJ1-2. TRBV12-2 is classified as a pseudogene. The CDR3 is 17 amino acids.

V is TRBV6-5 and J is TRBJ2-7; 9 bases align to TRBD1. This CDR3 has 15 residues. With 6 bases clipped from V and 6 bases from J, the junction kept 12 bases outside the gene matches. Germline loops: CDR1 MNHEY, CDR2 SVGAGI. For the CDR3, the DNA is TGTGCCAGCAGACCTACTACAGGGGGCCGACCCGAGCAGTACTTC. The encoded protein is CASRPTTGGRPEQYF.

V and J are TRBV3-1 (or the pseudogene TRBV3-2) and TRBJ1-2, with a possible D match to TRBD1 (6 bases). The germline CDR1 and CDR2 sequences are LGHDT and YNNKEL (reference sequence). Deletions cut 7 bases from V and 0 bases from J, with 9 bases between. The CDR3 is made up of 13 amino acids. Written as DNA, the CDR3 is TGTGCCAGCAATAAGGGGGCTAACTATGGCTACACCTTC. Translated: CASNKGANYGYTF.

The V call is TRBV3-1 (or the pseudogene TRBV3-2), the J call TRBJ2-4; TRBD2 matches at 7 bases. V gave up 4 bases and J gave up 8 bases; unmatched junction bases: 8. Germline V gene lookup returns CDR1 LGHDT and CDR2 YNNKEL (reference sequence). This CDR3 region has 14 residues. CDR3 loop: CASSLKGGEDIQYF. CDR3 nucleotides: TGTGCCAGCAGCCTGAAGGGAGGGGAGGACATTCAGTACTTC.

The chain has TRBV7-2 and TRBJ1-3, with 9 bases matching TRBD1. There are 17 residues in the CDR3. Germline CDR1 is SGHTA and CDR2 is FQGNSA. V gave up 3 bases and J gave up 4 bases; unmatched junction bases: 10. The CDR3 sequence: CASSLAAGDRVGNTIYF. The CDR3 DNA sequence: TGTGCCAGCAGCTTGGCGGCTGGGGACAGGGTGGGAAACACCATATATTTT.

The chain links TRBV5-1 to TRBJ2-2, with unresolved D. Germline V CDR1 and CDR2: SGHRS, YFSETQ. V was trimmed by 4 bases and J by 1 base, leaving 11 bases between them. CDR3 length: 15 amino acids. The CDR3 here is CASSLGVGNTGELFF. CDR3 sequence (DNA): TGCGCCAGCAGCCTCGGAGTAGGGAACACCGGGGAGCTGTTTTTT.

The V call is TRBV29-1, the J call TRBJ2-1; D not resolved. Looked up from germline, CDR1 is SQVTM and CDR2 is ANQGSEA. CDR3 length: 11 amino acids. With 4 bases removed from V and 5 bases from J, the gap between germline ends came to 6 bases. In DNA, the CDR3 is TGCAGCGTTGGTCCTAACAATGAGCAGTTCTTC. Translating it yields CSVGPNNEQFF.

The CDR3 DNA reads TGTGCCAGCAGGTTCAAAGGACAGGGGGCCGATCCTAACTATGGCTACACCTTC. Translating it yields CASRFKGQGADPNYGYTF. V and J are TRBV11-3 and TRBJ1-2; 11 bases are shared with TRBD1. The CDR3 loop spans 18 amino acids. CDR1 is SGHNT and CDR2 is YENEEA in the germline V gene. With 6 bases clipped from V and 0 bases from J, the junction kept 12 bases outside the gene matches.

CDR3 DNA sequence: TGTGCCAGCAGCTTTTCCCGGGACAAGGTCCAGCATTTT. Translation gives CASSFSRDKVQHF. V and J are TRBV7-9 and TRBJ1-5, with D maybe TRBD1 (6 bases). The CDR3 is made up of 13 amino acids. V lost 3 bases, J lost 12 bases, and 15 bases lay in between. Germline CDR1 SEHNR, CDR2 FQNEAQ (reference sequence).

The rearrangement links TRBV5-5 to TRBJ1-3; D is ambiguous. V was cut by 1 base and J by 1 base, with 15 bases left in between. This CDR3 contains 17 residues. The germline V gene has CDR1 SGHKS and CDR2 YYEKEE (reference sequence). In DNA, the CDR3 is TGTGCCAGCAGCTTGTTGCGGGGTGTCACTTCTGGAAACACCATATATTTT. Amino acids: CASSLLRGVTSGNTIYF.

This clone turned up a few times. This CDR3 is CASSLALAGSGTDTQYF. CDR3 nucleotides: TGCGCCAGCAGCTTGGCGCTAGCGGGATCCGGTACAGATACGCAGTATTTT. The chain carries TRBV5-1 and TRBJ2-3, with 9 bases matching TRBD2. With 0 bases clipped from V and 3 bases from J, the junction kept 8 bases outside the gene matches. The CDR3 extends over 17 amino acids. Per germline, CDR1 SGHRS and CDR2 YFSETQ.

Here the CDR3 reads CASSLYEVTEAFF. The CDR3 DNA reads TGTGCCAGCAGTTTATACGAGGTCACTGAAGCTTTCTTT. The chain couples TRBV27 to TRBJ1-1, with D unclear. This CDR3 region has 13 residues. V was shortened by 1 base and J by 4 bases, with 7 bases between the two germline ends. CDR1 is MNHEY, CDR2 SMNVEV, per germline (reference sequence).

The genes are TRBV6-2 or TRBV6-3 and TRBJ2-1, with D possibly being TRBD2 (5 bases). V gave up 6 bases and J gave up 9 bases, with 15 bases separating them. Germline V gene lookup returns CDR1 MNHEY and CDR2 SVGEGT. The length of the CDR3 is 13 residues. The chain's CDR3 is CASSPYAGVEQFF. CDR3 nucleotides: TGTGCCAGCAGCCCTTATGCGGGTGTTGAGCAGTTCTTC.

This clone was counted a few times. The rearrangement uses TRBV5-1 and TRBJ2-7; D is undetermined. This CDR3 region has 15 residues. Trimming removed 4 bases from V and 0 bases from J, with 14 bases in between. Germline V gene data show CDR1 as SGHRS and CDR2 as YFSETQ. CDR3 nucleotides: TGCGCCAGCAGCCTGGACCTATCCGACTCCTACGAGCAGTACTTC. Residues: CASSLDLSDSYEQYF.

This sequence joins TRBV2 and TRBJ1-5, with no clear D. Germline CDR1 reads SNHLY; CDR2 reads FYNNEI. This CDR3 is 14 amino acids long. V was clipped by 6 bases and J by 2 bases, with 11 bases between them. For the CDR3, the DNA is TGTGCCAGCAGCCCCCAGTCTGGCAATCAGCCCCAGCATTTT. Protein product: CASSPQSGNQPQHF.